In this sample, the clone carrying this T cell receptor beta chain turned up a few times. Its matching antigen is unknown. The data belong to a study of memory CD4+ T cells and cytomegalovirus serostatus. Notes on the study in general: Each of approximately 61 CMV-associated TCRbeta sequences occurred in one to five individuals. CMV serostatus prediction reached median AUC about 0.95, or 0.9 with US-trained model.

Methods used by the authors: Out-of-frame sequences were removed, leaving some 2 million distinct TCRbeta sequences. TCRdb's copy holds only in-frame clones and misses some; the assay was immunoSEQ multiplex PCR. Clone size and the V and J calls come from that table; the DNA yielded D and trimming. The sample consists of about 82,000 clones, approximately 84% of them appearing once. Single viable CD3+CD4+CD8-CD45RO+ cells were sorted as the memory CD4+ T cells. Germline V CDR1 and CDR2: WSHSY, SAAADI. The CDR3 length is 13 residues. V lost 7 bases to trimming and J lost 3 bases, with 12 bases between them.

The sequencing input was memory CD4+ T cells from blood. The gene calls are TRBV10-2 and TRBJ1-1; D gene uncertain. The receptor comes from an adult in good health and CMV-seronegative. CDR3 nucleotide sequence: TGCGCCAGCAACAAATTTGCCGACACTGAAGCTTTCTTT. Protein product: CASNKFADTEAFF.